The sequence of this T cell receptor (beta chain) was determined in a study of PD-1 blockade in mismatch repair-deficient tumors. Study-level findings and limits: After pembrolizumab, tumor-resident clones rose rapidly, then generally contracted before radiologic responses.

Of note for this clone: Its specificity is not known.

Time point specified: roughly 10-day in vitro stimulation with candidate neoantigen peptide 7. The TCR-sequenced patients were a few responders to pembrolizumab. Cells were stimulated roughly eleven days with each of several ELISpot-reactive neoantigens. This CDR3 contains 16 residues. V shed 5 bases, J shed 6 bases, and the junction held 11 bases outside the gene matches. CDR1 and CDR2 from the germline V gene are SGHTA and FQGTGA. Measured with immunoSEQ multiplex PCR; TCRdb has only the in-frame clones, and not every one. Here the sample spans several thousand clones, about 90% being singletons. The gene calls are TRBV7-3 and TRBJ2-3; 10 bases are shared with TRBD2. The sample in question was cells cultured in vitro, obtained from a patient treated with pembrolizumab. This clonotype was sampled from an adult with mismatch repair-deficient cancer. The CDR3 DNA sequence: TGTGCCAGCAGCCTTGGGAGCGGGAGGGCCGAGGATACGCAGTATTTT. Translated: CASSLGSGRAEDTQYF. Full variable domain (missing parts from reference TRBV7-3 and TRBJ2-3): GAGVSQTPSNKVTEKGKYVELRCDPISGHTALYWYRQSLGQGPEFLIYFQGTGAADDSGLPNDRFFAVRPEGSVSTLKIQRTERGDSAVYLCASSLGSGRAEDTQYFGPGTRLTVL.